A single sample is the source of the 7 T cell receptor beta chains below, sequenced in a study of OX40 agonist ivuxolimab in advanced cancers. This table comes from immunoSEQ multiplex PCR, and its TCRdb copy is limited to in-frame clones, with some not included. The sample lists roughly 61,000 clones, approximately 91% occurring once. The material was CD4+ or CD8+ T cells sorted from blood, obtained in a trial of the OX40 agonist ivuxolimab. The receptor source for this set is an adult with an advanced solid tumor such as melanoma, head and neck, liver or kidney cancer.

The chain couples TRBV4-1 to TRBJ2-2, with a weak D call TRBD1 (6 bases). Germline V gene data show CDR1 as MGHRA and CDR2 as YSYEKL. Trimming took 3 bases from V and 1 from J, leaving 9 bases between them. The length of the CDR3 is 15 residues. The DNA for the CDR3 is TGCGCCAGCAGCCAGCGGACAGTGAACACCGGGGAGCTGTTTTTT. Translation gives CASSQRTVNTGELFF.

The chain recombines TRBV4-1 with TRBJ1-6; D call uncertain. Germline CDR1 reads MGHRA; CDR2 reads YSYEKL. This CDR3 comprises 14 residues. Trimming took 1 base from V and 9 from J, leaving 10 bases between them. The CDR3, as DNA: TGCGCCAGCAGCCAAGGGACGGGGAGTTCACCCCTCCACTTT. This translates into CASSQGTGSSPLHF.

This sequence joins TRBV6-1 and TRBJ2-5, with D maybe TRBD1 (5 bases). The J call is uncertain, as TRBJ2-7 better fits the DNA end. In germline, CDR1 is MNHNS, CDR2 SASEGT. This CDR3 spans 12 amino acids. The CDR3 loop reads CACRVRGYEQYF. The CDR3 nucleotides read TGTGCCTGTAGAGTTAGGGGATACGAGCAGTACTTC.

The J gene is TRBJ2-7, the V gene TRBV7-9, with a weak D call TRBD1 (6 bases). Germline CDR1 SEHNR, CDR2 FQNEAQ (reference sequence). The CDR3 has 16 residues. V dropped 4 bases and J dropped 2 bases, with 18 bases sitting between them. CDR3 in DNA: TGTGCCAGCAGCTCCGACCTGACAGGAGCTGCCTACGAGCAGTACTTC. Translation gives CASSSDLTGAAYEQYF.

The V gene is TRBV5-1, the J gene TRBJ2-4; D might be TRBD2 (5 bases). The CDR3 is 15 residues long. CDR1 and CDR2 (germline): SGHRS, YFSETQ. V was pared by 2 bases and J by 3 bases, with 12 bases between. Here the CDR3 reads CASSFPVEGKNIQYF. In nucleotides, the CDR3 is TGCGCCAGCAGCTTCCCGGTAGAGGGCAAAAACATTCAGTACTTC.

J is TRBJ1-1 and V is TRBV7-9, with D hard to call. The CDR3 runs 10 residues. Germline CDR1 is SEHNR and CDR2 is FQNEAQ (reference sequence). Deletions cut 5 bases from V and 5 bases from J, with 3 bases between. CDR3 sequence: CASSRTEAFF. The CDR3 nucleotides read TGTGCCAGCAGCCGGACTGAAGCTTTCTTT.

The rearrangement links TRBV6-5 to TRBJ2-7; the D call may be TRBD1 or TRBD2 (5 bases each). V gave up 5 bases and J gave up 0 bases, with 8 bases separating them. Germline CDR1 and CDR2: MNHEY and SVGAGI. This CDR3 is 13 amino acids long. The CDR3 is CASSEGFSYEQYF. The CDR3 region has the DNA TGTGCCAGCAGTGAGGGGTTCTCCTACGAGCAGTACTTC.